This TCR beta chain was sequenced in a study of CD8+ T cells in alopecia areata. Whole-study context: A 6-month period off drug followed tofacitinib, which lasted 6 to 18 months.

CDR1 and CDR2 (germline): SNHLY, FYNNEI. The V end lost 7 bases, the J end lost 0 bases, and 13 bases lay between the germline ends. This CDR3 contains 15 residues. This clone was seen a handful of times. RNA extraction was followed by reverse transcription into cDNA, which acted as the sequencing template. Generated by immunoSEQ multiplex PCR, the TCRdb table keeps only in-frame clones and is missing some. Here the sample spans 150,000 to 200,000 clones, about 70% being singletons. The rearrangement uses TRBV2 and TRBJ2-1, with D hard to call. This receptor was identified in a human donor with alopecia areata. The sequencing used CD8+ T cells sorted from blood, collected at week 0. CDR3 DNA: TGTGCCAGCAATTCTGGCAGGAGCTCCTACAATGAGCAGTTCTTC. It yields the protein CASNSGRSSYNEQFF.